The 19 T cell receptor beta chains below were found in one sample sequenced in a study of cytomegalovirus exposure and HLA in healthy donors. The repertoire was sequenced with immunoSEQ multiplex PCR; TCRdb's copy has only in-frame clones and lacks some. In the table there are some 200,000 clones, around 83% of which are singletons. The source material was PBMCs. The receptors stem from a woman in her 30s in good health and CMV-seropositive.

The chain carries TRBV6-5 and TRBJ1-2; 9 bases fit TRBD1. Germline CDR1 and CDR2: MNHEY and SVGAGI. V shed 6 bases, J shed 4 bases, and the junction held 6 bases outside the gene matches. This CDR3 comprises 14 residues. CDR3 sequence: CASRRRTGAYGYTF. For the CDR3, the DNA is TGTGCCAGCAGGCGTCGGACAGGGGCCTATGGCTACACCTTC.

V is TRBV29-1 and J is TRBJ1-1, with D perhaps matching TRBD1 (5 bases). The V gene's germline CDR1 is SQVTM and CDR2 ANQGSEA. This CDR3 region has 11 residues. The V gene lost 5 bases and the J gene lost 1 base, with 5 bases spanning the gap. The CDR3 DNA reads TGCAGCGTTAGGGGGAACACTGAAGCTTTCTTT. It is translated as CSVRGNTEAFF.

The chain combines TRBV28 with TRBJ2-4; no definite D call. Germline V gene data show CDR1 as MDHEN and CDR2 as SYDVKM. With 3 bases removed from V and 5 bases from J, the gap between germline ends came to 11 bases. The CDR3 runs 14 residues. The CDR3 reads CASSLVQIQNIQYF. CDR3 coding DNA: TGTGCCAGCAGTTTGGTGCAGATCCAAAACATTCAGTACTTC.

This clone was counted once. The chain employs TRBV29-1 and TRBJ2-7; 13 nucleotides line up with TRBD2. The germline gives CDR1 SQVTM, CDR2 ANQGSEA. The CDR3 is 18 residues long. Trimming at V came to 4 bases and at J to 2 bases, leaving 14 bases not matched to a gene. The CDR3 reads CSVGGGTSGVFQPYEQYF. As DNA, the CDR3 is TGCAGCGTTGGGGGCGGGACTAGCGGGGTCTTCCAACCCTACGAGCAGTACTTC.

The chain uses TRBV27 and TRBJ1-5; 9 nucleotides align to TRBD1. The V gene end was trimmed by 6 bases and the J gene end by 4 bases; junction bases not matched to a gene: 4. This CDR3 has 14 amino acids. In germline, CDR1 is MNHEY, CDR2 SMNVEV (reference sequence). CDR3 region: CASRAGTGNQPQHF. CDR3 in DNA: TGTGCCAGCAGGGCCGGGACAGGGAATCAGCCCCAGCATTTT.

This clone has a single count. This sequence joins TRBV2 and TRBJ2-7; 9 bases map to TRBD2. Germline V gene lookup returns CDR1 SNHLY and CDR2 FYNNEI. The CDR3 covers 15 residues. With 6 bases clipped from V and 5 bases from J, the junction kept 11 bases outside the gene matches. The CDR3 loop reads CASSVPSGILNEQYF. CDR3 DNA sequence: TGTGCCAGCAGCGTTCCTAGCGGGATACTGAACGAGCAGTACTTC.

The chain is built from TRBV5-1 and TRBJ1-4; 9 positions agree with TRBD1. This CDR3 comprises 14 residues. The J segment lost 7 bases and the V segment lost 5 bases, leaving 6 bases of the junction unmatched. Looked up from germline, CDR1 is SGHRS and CDR2 is YFSETQ. The CDR3 region is CASSRTGVVEKLFF. For the CDR3, the DNA is TGCGCCAGCAGTCGGACAGGGGTGGTTGAAAAACTGTTTTTT. Complete variable domain (other parts from reference TRBV5-1 and TRBJ1-4): KAGVTQTPRYLIKTRGQQVTLSCSPISGHRSVSWYQQTPGQGLQFLFEYFSETQRNKGNFPGRFSGRQFSNSRSEMNVSTLELGDSALYLCASSRTGVVEKLFFGSGTQLSVL.

V gene TRBV6-1 combines with J gene TRBJ1-1, with D possibly TRBD1 on 6 matching bases. Germline V gene sequence: CDR1 MNHNS, CDR2 SASEGT. The CDR3 has 14 amino acids. The V and J ends lost 7 bases and 5 bases respectively, with 17 bases between them. The CDR3 loop is CASTKEQGLTEAFF. In DNA, the CDR3 is TGTGCCAGCACTAAGGAACAGGGTCTGACTGAAGCTTTCTTT.

The chain carries TRBV4-1 and TRBJ1-5; 9 bases agree with TRBD1. This CDR3 contains 15 residues. Germline trimming cut 0 bases from V and 7 bases from J; bases unmatched to any gene: 4. The germline V gene has CDR1 MGHRA and CDR2 YSYEKL. The CDR3 here is CASSQDTQGAQPQHF. The CDR3 DNA is TGCGCCAGCAGCCAAGATACACAGGGGGCCCAGCCCCAGCATTTT.

As DNA, the CDR3 is TGCAGCGTCGATGGACTAGCGGGAGGGCCGAACAATGAGCAGTTCTTC. Protein sequence: CSVDGLAGGPNNEQFF. This sequence joins TRBV29-1 and TRBJ2-1, with TRBD2 matching 15 bases. This CDR3 has 16 amino acids. Germline values: CDR1 SQVTM, CDR2 ANQGSEA. J gave up 5 bases and V 6 bases, and 8 bases lay outside the gene matches.

The J gene is TRBJ2-3, the V gene TRBV5-1; D is ambiguous. The germline V and J ends were trimmed by 1 base and 0 bases, with 9 bases remaining between them. The CDR3 spans 15 residues. Per germline, CDR1 SGHRS and CDR2 YFSETQ. The CDR3 DNA sequence: TGCGCCAGCAGCTTGTCCCCGAGTAGCACAGATACGCAGTATTTT. Protein product: CASSLSPSSTDTQYF.

The chain employs TRBV18 and TRBJ1-1, with TRBD1 matching over 7 bases. V lost 3 bases and J lost 10; bases outside the gene matches: 11. The CDR3 sequence is 14 residues long. From germline, CDR1 is KGHSH and CDR2 LQKENI. CDR3 nucleotide sequence: TGTGCCAGCTCACCCCAGGGGGTCCCCACCGGAGCTTTCTTT. Amino acids: CASSPQGVPTGAFF.

V usage is TRBV7-2 and J usage is TRBJ1-1; tentative D call: TRBD1 (5 bases). Deletions cut 2 bases from V and 11 bases from J, with 15 bases between. The V gene's germline CDR1 is SGHTA and CDR2 FQGNSA. The CDR3 length is 13 residues. As DNA, the CDR3 is TGTGCCAGCAGCTTACGTAGACAGCGGGTGGCTTTCTTT. The encoded protein is CASSLRRQRVAFF.

This chain joins TRBV30 and TRBJ2-1, with 11 bases lining up with TRBD2. V was pared by 4 bases and J by 6 bases, with 8 bases of the junction left unmatched. Germline V gives CDR1 GTSNPN, CDR2 SVGIG (reference sequence). The CDR3 spans 15 residues. For the CDR3, the DNA is TGTGCCTGGACCTTAGGACTAGCGGGCTCCAATGAGCAGTTCTTC. The encoded protein is CAWTLGLAGSNEQFF.

The chain is built from TRBV7-9 and TRBJ2-1; a possible D gene is TRBD2 (6 bases). The CDR3 contains 13 residues. The V end was cut by 2 bases, the J end by 5 bases, with 7 bases between. CDR1 is SEHNR, CDR2 FQNEAQ, per germline (reference sequence). For the CDR3, the DNA is TGTGCCAGCAGCTTAACTAGCAACAATGAGCAGTTCTTC. As protein: CASSLTSNNEQFF.

The count of this clone is one. The V call is TRBV7-9, the J call TRBJ1-2, with D perhaps TRBD1 (6 bases). The CDR3 extends over 14 amino acids. The V and J ends lost 3 bases and 1 base respectively, with 9 bases between them. Germline loops: CDR1 SEHNR, CDR2 FQNEAQ (reference sequence). The CDR3 DNA sequence: TGTGCCAGCAGCTTGCAGGGGATTAACTATGGCTACACCTTC. As protein: CASSLQGINYGYTF.

V is TRBV5-1 and J is TRBJ2-2, with 11 bases fitting TRBD2. V trimming: 3 bases; J trimming: 4 bases; junction bases outside the gene matches: 8. Germline CDR1 reads SGHRS; CDR2 reads YFSETQ. The CDR3 sequence is 17 residues long. The CDR3 DNA follows: TGCGCCAGCAGCTCCGGGACTAGCGGAACTATCACCGGGGAGCTGTTTTTT. It encodes CASSSGTSGTITGELFF.

This rearrangement joins TRBV28 to TRBJ1-3; D might be TRBD1 (6 bases). V lost 10 bases to trimming and J lost 2 bases, with 30 bases between them. Germline assignment: CDR1 MDHEN and CDR2 SYDVKM. CDR3 length: 19 residues. Here the CDR3 reads CATNPLIGQGKSPGNTIYF. CDR3 nucleotide sequence: TGTGCCACAAACCCCCTAATTGGGCAGGGGAAATCCCCTGGAAACACCATATATTTT.

The V gene is TRBV19, the J gene TRBJ1-2, with a weak D call TRBD1 (5 bases). The CDR3 has 14 amino acids. Trimming removed 2 bases at V and 7 bases at J, with 14 bases between. CDR1 and CDR2 from the germline V gene are LNHDA and SQIVND (reference sequence). The CDR3, as DNA: TGTGCCAGTAGTATAAGCGGGGCTACCAGTGGCTACACCTTC. The encoded protein is CASSISGATSGYTF. The full variable domain, its missing parts supplied by reference TRBV19 and TRBJ1-2, is DGGITQSPKYLFRKEGQNVTLSCEQNLNHDAMYWYRQDPGQGLRLIYYSQIVNDFQKGDIAEGYSVSREKKESFPLTVTSAQKNPTAFYLCASSISGATSGYTFGSGTRLTVV.